This T cell receptor (beta chain) was recovered during a study of blood T cells in healthy people across ages. Overall study results and limits: Aged donors had fewer naive CD4+ cells and lower diversity than long-lived donors. The unknown donor CMV status may have confounded expanded clonotype changes.

A sample-barcoded 5' primer and a J-beta primer mix were used in a second PCR of roughly 7 to 12 cycles. One entry per CDR3 protein results from TCRdb running MiXCR on the 5' RACE reads. This sample has 780,000 or so distinct CDR3 sequences, with 20% to 25% found just once. Note on this clonotype: Its antigen is currently unknown.

V shed 6 bases, J shed 0 bases, and the junction held 10 bases outside the gene matches. Germline CDR1 is MDHEN and CDR2 is SYDVKM. There are 16 residues in the CDR3. These data were also filed under a second study, of T cells of mothers and their children. That paper states: During the second PCR, the M1S primer introduced sample barcodes along with 2-4 random nucleotides.

The chain employs TRBV28 and TRBJ2-5, with TRBD2 identical over 7 bases. Specimen: blood. This clonotype originated in a boy aged 5-17 years in good health. The CDR3 here is CASSPVGGGDQETQYF. As DNA, the CDR3 is TGTGCCAGCAGCCCAGTTGGGGGGGGGGACCAAGAGACCCAGTACTTC.